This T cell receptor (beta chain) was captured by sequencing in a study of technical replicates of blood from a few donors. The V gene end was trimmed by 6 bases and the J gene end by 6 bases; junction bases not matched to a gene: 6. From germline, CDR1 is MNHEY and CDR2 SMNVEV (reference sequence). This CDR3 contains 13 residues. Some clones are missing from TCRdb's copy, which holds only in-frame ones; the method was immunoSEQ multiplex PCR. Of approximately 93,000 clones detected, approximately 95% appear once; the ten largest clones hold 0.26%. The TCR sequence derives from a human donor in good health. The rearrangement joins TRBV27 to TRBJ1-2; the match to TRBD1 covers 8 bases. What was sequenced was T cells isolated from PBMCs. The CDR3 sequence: CASSLGQGNGYTF. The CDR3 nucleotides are TGTGCCAGCAGCCTTGGACAGGGAAATGGCTACACCTTC.